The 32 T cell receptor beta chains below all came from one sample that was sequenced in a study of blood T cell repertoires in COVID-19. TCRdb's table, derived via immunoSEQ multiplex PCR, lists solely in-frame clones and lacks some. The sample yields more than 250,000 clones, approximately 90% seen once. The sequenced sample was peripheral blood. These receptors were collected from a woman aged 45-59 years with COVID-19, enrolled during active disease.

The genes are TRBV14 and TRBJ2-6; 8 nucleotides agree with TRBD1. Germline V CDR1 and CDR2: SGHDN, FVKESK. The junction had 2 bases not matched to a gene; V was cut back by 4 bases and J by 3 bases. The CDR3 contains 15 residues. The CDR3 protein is CASSRQGRGANVLTF. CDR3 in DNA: TGTGCCAGCAGCCGACAGGGGCGTGGGGCCAACGTCCTGACTTTC.

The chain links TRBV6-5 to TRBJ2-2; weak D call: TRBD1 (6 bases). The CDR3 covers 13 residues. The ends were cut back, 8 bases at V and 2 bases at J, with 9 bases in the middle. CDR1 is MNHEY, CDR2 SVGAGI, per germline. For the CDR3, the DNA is TGTGCCAGCTCACAGGGAAACACCGGGGAGCTGTTTTTT. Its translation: CASSQGNTGELFF.

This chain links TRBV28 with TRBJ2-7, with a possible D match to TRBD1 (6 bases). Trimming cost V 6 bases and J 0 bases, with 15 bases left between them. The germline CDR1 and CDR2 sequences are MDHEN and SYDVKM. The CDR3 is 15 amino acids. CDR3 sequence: CASRSFRTASYEQYF. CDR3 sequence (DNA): TGTGCCAGCAGATCCTTTAGGACAGCCTCCTACGAGCAGTACTTC.

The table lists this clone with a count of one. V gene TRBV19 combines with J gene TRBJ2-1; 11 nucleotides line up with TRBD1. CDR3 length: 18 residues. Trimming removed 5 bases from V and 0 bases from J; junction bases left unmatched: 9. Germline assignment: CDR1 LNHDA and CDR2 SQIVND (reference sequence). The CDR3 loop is CASSPGTGGIISYNEQFF. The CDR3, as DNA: TGTGCCAGTAGTCCCGGGACAGGGGGTATTATCTCCTACAATGAGCAGTTCTTC.

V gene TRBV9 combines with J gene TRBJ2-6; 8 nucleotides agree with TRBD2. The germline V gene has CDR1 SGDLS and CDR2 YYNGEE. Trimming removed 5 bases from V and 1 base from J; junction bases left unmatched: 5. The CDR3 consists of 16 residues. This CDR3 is CASSVGRASGANVLTF. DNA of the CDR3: TGTGCCAGCAGTGTCGGGAGGGCGTCTGGGGCCAACGTCCTGACTTTC.

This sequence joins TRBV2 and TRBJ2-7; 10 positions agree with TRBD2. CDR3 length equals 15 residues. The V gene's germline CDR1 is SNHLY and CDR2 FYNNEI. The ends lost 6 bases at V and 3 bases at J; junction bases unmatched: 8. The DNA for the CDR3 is TGTGCCAGCAGGGAGACGGGACTAGCGTTCTACGAGCAGTACTTC. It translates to CASRETGLAFYEQYF. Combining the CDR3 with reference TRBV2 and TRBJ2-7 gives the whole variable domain EPEVTQTPSHQVTQMGQEVILRCVPISNHLYFYWYRQILGQKVEFLVSFYNNEISEKSEIFDDQFSVERPDGSNFTLKIRSTKLEDSAMYFCASRETGLAFYEQYFGPGTRLTVT.

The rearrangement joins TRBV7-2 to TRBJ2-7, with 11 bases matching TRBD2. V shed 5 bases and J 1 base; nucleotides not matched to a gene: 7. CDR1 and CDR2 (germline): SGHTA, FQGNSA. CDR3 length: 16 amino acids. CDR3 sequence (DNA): TGTGCCAGCAGCCTCAGATTAGCGGGAGGGTCCTACGAGCAGTACTTC. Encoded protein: CASSLRLAGGSYEQYF. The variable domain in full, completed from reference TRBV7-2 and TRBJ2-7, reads GAGVSQSPSNKVTEKGKDVELRCDPISGHTALYWYRQSLGQGLEFLIYFQGNSAPDKSGLPSDRFSAERTGGSVSTLTIQRTQQEDSAVYLCASSLRLAGGSYEQYFGPGTRLTVT.

CDR3 sequence reads: CASSATSGRGQETQYF. CDR3 DNA: TGTGCCAGCAGCGCCACTAGCGGGAGGGGTCAAGAGACCCAGTACTTC. The V call is TRBV7-2, the J call TRBJ2-5; 13 bases are shared with TRBD2. The CDR3 has 16 amino acids. Per the germline V gene, CDR1 is SGHTA and CDR2 is FQGNSA. Trimming at V came to 5 bases and at J to 2 bases, leaving 5 bases not matched to a gene.

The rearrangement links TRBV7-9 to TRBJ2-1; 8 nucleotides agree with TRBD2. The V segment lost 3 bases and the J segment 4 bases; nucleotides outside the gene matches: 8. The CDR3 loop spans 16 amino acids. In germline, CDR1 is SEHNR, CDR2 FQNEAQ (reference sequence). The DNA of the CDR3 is TGTGCCAGCAGCTTTCCGTCCGGCGGGAGGTACAATGAGCAGTTCTTC. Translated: CASSFPSGGRYNEQFF.

CDR3 amino acids: CASRNRDRVGNEQFF. CDR3 bases: TGTGCCAGCAGAAACCGGGACAGGGTAGGCAATGAGCAGTTCTTC. The chain couples TRBV6-5 to TRBJ2-1; 9 bases align to TRBD1. Losses at the gene ends were 6 bases for V and 6 bases for J; bases not matched to a gene: 9. The CDR3 covers 15 residues. Germline V gene sequence: CDR1 MNHEY, CDR2 SVGAGI.

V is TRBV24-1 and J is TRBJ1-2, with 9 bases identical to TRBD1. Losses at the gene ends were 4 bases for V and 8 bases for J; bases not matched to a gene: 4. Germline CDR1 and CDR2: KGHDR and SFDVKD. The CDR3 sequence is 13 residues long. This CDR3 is CATSDRTGEGYTF. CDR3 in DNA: TGTGCCACCAGTGACCGGACAGGGGAAGGCTACACCTTC.

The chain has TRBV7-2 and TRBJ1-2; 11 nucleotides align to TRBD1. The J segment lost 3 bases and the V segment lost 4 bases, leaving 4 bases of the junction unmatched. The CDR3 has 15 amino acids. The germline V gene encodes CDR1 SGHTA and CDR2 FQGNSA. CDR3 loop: CASSSDRGRDYGYTF. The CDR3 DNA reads TGTGCCAGCAGCTCGGACAGGGGGCGGGACTATGGCTACACCTTC.

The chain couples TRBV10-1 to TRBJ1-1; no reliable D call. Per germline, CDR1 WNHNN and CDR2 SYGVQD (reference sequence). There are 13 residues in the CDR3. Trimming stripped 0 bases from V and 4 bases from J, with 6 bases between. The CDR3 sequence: CASSESLGTEAFF. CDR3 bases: TGCGCCAGCAGTGAGTCACTCGGCACTGAAGCTTTCTTT.

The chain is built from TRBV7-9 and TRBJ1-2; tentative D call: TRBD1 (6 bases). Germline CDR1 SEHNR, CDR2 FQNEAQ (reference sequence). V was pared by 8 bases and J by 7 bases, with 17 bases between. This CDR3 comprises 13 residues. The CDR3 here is CASSYPQGPGYTF. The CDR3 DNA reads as TGTGCCAGCTCATACCCACAGGGCCCTGGCTACACCTTC.

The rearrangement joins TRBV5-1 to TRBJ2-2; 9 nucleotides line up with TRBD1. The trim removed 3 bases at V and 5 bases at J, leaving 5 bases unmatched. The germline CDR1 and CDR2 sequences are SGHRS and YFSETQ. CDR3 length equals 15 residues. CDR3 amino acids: CASSSRTGETGELFF. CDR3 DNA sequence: TGCGCCAGCAGCTCCCGGACAGGGGAAACCGGGGAGCTGTTTTTT.

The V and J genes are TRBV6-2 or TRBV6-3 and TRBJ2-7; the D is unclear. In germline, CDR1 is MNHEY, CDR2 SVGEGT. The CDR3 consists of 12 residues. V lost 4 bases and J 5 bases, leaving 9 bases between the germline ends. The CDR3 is CASSSSTHEQYF. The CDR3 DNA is TGTGCCAGCAGTTCTAGTACCCACGAGCAGTACTTC.

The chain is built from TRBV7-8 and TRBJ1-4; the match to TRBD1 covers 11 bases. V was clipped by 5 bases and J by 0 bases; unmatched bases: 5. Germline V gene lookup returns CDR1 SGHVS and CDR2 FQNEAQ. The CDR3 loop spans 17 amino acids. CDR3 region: CASSPRGQGATNEKLFF. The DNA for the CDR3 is TGTGCCAGCAGCCCCCGGGGACAGGGGGCAACTAATGAAAAACTGTTTTTT.

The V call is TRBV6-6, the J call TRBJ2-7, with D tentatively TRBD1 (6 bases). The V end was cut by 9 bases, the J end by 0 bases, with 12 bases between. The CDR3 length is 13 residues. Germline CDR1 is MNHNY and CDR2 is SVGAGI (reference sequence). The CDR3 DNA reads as TGTGCCAGTACCGGACAGAACTCCTACGAGCAGTACTTC. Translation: CASTGQNSYEQYF.

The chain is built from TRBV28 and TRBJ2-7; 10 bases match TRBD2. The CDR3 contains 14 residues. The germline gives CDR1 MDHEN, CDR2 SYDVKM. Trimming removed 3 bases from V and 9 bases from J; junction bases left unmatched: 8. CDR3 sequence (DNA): TGTGCCAGCAGTTTTTCTAGCGGGAGTCGTGGGCAGTACTTC. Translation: CASSFSSGSRGQYF.

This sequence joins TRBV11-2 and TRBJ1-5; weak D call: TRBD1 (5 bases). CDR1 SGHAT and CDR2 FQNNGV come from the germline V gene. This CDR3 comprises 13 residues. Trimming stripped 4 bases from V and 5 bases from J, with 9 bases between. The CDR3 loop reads CASSSGGDQPQHF. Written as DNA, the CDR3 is TGTGCCAGCAGCTCCGGGGGGGATCAGCCCCAGCATTTT.

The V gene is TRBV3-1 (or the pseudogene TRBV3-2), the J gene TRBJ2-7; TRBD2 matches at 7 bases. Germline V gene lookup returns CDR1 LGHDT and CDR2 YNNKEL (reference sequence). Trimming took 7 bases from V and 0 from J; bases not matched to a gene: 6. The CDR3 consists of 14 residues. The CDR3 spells CASTVSGTSYEQYF. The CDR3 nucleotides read TGTGCCAGCACCGTGAGCGGGACCTCCTACGAGCAGTACTTC.

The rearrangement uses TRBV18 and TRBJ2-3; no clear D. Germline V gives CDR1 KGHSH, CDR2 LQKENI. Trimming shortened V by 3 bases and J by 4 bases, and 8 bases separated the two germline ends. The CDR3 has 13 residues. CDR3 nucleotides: TGTGCCAGCTCACCTTATCTAGCAGATACGCAGTATTTT. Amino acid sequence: CASSPYLADTQYF.

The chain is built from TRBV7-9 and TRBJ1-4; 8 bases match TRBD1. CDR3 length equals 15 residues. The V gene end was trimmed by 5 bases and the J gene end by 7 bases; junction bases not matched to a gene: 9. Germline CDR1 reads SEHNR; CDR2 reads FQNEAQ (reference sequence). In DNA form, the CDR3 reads TGTGCCAGCAGCCCACGACAGGGGTTTGCTGAAAAACTGTTTTTT. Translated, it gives CASSPRQGFAEKLFF.

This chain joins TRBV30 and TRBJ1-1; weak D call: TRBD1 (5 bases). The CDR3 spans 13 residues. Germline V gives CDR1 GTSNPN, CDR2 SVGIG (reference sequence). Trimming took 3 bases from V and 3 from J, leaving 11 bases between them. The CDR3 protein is CAWSEDTHTEAFF. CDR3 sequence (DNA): TGTGCCTGGAGCGAGGACACTCACACTGAAGCTTTCTTT.

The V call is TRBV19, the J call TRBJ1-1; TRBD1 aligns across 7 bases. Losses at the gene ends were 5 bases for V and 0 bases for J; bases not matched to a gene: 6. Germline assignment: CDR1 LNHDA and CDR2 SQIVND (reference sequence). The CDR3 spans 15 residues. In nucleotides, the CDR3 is TGTGCCAGTAGTTCGACAGGGCTCATGAACACTGAAGCTTTCTTT. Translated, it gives CASSSTGLMNTEAFF.

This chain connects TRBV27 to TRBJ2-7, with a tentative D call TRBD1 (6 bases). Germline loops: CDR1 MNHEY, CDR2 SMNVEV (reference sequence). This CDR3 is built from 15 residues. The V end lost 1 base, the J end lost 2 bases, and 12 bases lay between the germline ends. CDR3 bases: TGTGCCAGCAGTTTATTAGTGGGGGCCGCCTACGAGCAGTACTTC. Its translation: CASSLLVGAAYEQYF.

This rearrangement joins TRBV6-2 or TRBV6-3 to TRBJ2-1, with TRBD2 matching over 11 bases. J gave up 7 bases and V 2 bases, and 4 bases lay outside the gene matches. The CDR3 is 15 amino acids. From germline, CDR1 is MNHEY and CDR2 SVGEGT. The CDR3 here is CASSYESSGRNEQFF. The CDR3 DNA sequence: TGTGCCAGCAGTTACGAGTCTAGCGGGAGGAATGAGCAGTTCTTC.

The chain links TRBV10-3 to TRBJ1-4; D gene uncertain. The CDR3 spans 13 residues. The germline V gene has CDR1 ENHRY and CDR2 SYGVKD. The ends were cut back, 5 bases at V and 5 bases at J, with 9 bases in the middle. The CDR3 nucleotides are TGTGCCATCAGTAGGGAGCAGAATGAAAAACTGTTTTTT. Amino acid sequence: CAISREQNEKLFF.

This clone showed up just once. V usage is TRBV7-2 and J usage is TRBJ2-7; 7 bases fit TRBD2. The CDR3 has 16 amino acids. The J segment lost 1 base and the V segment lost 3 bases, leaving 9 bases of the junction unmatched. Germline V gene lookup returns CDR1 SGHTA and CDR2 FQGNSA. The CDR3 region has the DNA TGTGCCAGCAGCTTGCAGGGCGCGGGAGCATCCTACGAGCAGTACTTC. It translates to CASSLQGAGASYEQYF.

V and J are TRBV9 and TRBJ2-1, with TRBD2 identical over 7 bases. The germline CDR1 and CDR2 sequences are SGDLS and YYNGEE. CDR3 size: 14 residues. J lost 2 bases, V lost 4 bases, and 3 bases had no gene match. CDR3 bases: TGTGCCAGCAGCAGCAGCGGGGCCTACAATGAGCAGTTCTTC. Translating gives CASSSSGAYNEQFF.

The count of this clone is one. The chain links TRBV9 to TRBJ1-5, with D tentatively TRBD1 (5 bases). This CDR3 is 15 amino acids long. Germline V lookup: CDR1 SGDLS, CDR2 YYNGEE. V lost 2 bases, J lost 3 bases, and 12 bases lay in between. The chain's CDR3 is CASSVSGRANQPQHF. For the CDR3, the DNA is TGTGCCAGCAGCGTCTCTGGCAGGGCCAATCAGCCCCAGCATTTT.

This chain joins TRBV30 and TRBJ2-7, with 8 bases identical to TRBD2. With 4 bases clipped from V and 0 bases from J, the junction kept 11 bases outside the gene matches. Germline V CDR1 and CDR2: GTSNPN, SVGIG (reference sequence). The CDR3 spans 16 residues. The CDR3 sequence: CAWTSWLAGGSYEQYF. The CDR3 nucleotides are TGTGCCTGGACGAGCTGGCTAGCGGGTGGCTCCTACGAGCAGTACTTC.